This T cell receptor (beta chain) was sequenced in a study of blood T cell repertoires in COVID-19. Some clones are missing from TCRdb's copy, which holds only in-frame ones; the method was immunoSEQ multiplex PCR. The data hold 160,000 or so clones, with about 92% observed a single time. Germline-derived CDR1 and CDR2 are SGDLS and YYNGEE. Deletions cut 4 bases from V and 5 bases from J, with 17 bases between. CDR3 length equals 15 residues. In Seattle, patients joined the study during active infection and were tracked longitudinally. V and J are TRBV9 and TRBJ2-3; D might be TRBD2 (5 bases). Sequencing was performed on peripheral blood. The receptor was derived from a woman aged 55-69 years with COVID-19, enrolled during active disease. The CDR3 protein is CASSSEGRVLDTQYF. As DNA, the CDR3 is TGTGCCAGCAGCTCCGAGGGCAGAGTCTTAGATACGCAGTATTTT.